These T cell receptor beta chains were read from a single sample in a study of blood T cell repertoires in COVID-19. Method: immunoSEQ multiplex PCR; TCRdb's copy keeps in-frame clones and lacks some. The table includes fewer than 350,000 clones, roughly 90% detected once. The sample comprised PBMCs or T cells enriched from blood (not recorded which). These receptors were taken from a woman in her 30s who had been exposed to COVID-19. The CDR3 runs from the conserved cysteine through the conserved F or W. D genes are given only for firm matches. The size of a clone is reported for some rows only, either as once, few or many, or as a class for expanded clones.

TRBV20-1	TRBJ2-7	.	.	TGCAGTGCTGAGGGGGACGAGCAGTACTTC	CSAEGDEQYF
TRBV7-2	TRBJ1-1	.	.	TGTGCCAGCCGACAAATTAGGGGTAAAGCTTTCTTT	CASRQIRGKAFF
TRBV19	TRBJ2-7	.	TRBD2	TGTGCCAGTAGTACAGCTCCCTTTAGCGGGAGTCACAACGAGCAGTACTTC	CASSTAPFSGSHNEQYF
TRBV27	TRBJ1-4	.	.	TGTGCCAGCAGTTTACAGGGGTTTGGAGAAAAACTGTTTTTT	CASSLQGFGEKLFF
TRBV9	TRBJ1-1	once	TRBD1	TGTGCCAGCAGCGTCGGGACAGGGGACACTGAAGCTTTCTTT	CASSVGTGDTEAFF
TRBV13	TRBJ2-3	few	.	TGTGCCAGCAGCTCCCCGCTACAAAGACAGACCACAGATACGCAGTATTTT	CASSSPLQRQTTDTQYF
TRBV30	TRBJ2-7	.	.	TGTGCCTGGAGTCCGGGACTCCAATACGAGCAGTACTTC	CAWSPGLQYEQYF
TRBV5-6	TRBJ1-6	.	TRBD1	TGTGCCAGCAGCTTGGCCGAGACAGGGAAGACTTCACCCCTCCACTTT	CASSLAETGKTSPLHF
TRBV11-2	TRBJ2-6	.	.	TGTGCCAGCAGCTTGACAGGAACCTCCTCTGGGGCCAACGTCCTGACTTTC	CASSLTGTSSGANVLTF
TRBV15	TRBJ2-2	once	.	TGTGCCACCAGCAGAGAACTAGCTACCACCGGGGAGCTGTTTTTT	CATSRELATTGELFF
TRBV27	TRBJ1-2	.	TRBD1	TGTGCCAGCAGTTTATCTCCGGGACAGGGGATAGGTGGCTACACCTTC	CASSLSPGQGIGGYTF
TRBV18	TRBJ2-7	.	.	TGTGCCAGCTCACCAGAAGGAGATTCCTACGAGCAGTACTTC	CASSPEGDSYEQYF
TRBV6-5	TRBJ2-3	.	.	TGTGCCAGCAGTTACGCTAGTATCTCGGCAGATACGCAGTATTTT	CASSYASISADTQYF
TRBV30	TRBJ1-3	.	.	TGTGCCTGGAGTCCCGTAGGGGGGGGACGAGGAAACACCATATATTTT	CAWSPVGGGRGNTIYF
TRBV3-1/TRBV3-2	TRBJ2-1	.	TRBD1	TGTGCCAGCAGCTACGGACAGGCCTACTACAATGAGCAGTTCTTC	CASSYGQAYYNEQFF
TRBV5-1	TRBJ2-3	.	.	TGCGCCAGCACCCTAGGTCCGGGCACAGATACGCAGTATTTT	CASTLGPGTDTQYF
TRBV7-6	TRBJ1-4	.	.	TGTGCCAGCAGCCCGGGGGGGGCTCCTAATGAAAAACTGTTTTTT	CASSPGGAPNEKLFF
TRBV7-3	TRBJ2-3	once	.	TGTGCCAGCAGCTTACAGGGGGGCCTCACAGATACGCAGTATTTT	CASSLQGGLTDTQYF
TRBV18	TRBJ1-3	.	.	TGTGCCAGCTCGCCAAATCCGGCAGGCTCCTCTGGAAACACCATATATTTT	CASSPNPAGSSGNTIYF
TRBV3-1/TRBV3-2	TRBJ2-7	.	.	TGTGCCAGCAGCCGGAGAGGGCCGTACGAGCAGTACTTC	CASSRRGPYEQYF
TRBV21-1	TRBJ1-3	.	.	TGTGCCAGCGAACCATCCCTTAGACAGGGACCCCCCCCTGGAAACACCATATATTTT	CASEPSLRQGPPPGNTIYF
TRBV29-1	TRBJ2-1	.	.	TGCAGCGTTGAAGGAGGGAGAGGCAATGAGCAGTTCTTC	CSVEGGRGNEQFF
TRBV27	TRBJ2-7	once	.	TGTGCCAGCAGTCAAAACAGGGACGAGCAGTACTTC	CASSQNRDEQYF
TRBV12-3/TRBV12-4	TRBJ1-5	.	.	TGTGCCAGCAGCCGACAATATCAGCCCCAGCATTTT	CASSRQYQPQHF
TRBV28	TRBJ2-1	.	.	TGTGCCAGCAGTTTGCGCCCGAGAGTTCTAGTGGAGGCCTACAATGAGCAGTTCTTC	CASSLRPRVLVEAYNEQFF
TRBV12-3/TRBV12-4	TRBJ2-7	.	.	TGTGCCAGCAGGCGGACTCCGTATTACGAGCAGTACTTC	CASRRTPYYEQYF